Listed here are 12 T cell receptor beta chains from one sample, sequenced in a study of Graves' ophthalmopathy and Graves' hyperthyroidism. Amplification from RNA transcripts yielded the TCR beta CDR3 regions. HTBI primers were employed in first-round RT-PCR, then a second-round multiplex PCR followed. MiXCR, applied by TCRdb to the multiplex PCR reads, yields one record per CDR3 protein. The sample includes around 1.1 million distinct CDR3 sequences, less than 45% of them seen just once. Source material: peripheral blood or thyroid tissue (not recorded which). These receptors all stem from an adult man with Graves' hyperthyroidism.

This clonotype was counted between two and nine times. The J gene is TRBJ1-5, the V gene TRBV12-3 or TRBV12-4, with no clear D. Deletions cut 3 bases from V and 6 bases from J, with 12 bases between. The CDR3 covers 14 residues. The CDR3 DNA is TGTGCCAGCAGTTTTGGCAGAAAAGGTCAGCCCCAGCATTTT. Amino acid sequence: CASSFGRKGQPQHF.

This clonotype was found many times. This sequence joins TRBV7-2 and TRBJ2-2; 7 positions agree with TRBD1. Trimming removed 9 bases from V and 6 bases from J; junction bases left unmatched: 7. The length of the CDR3 is 13 residues. Germline V CDR1 and CDR2: SGHTA, FQGNSA. In nucleotides, the CDR3 is TGTGCCAGTCTCGGGCAGGGGGCCGGGGAGCTGTTTTTT. Protein: CASLGQGAGELFF.

This chain links TRBV10-3 with TRBJ1-5; TRBD1 matches at 10 bases. Germline lookup yields CDR1 ENHRY and CDR2 SYGVKD. The CDR3 spans 15 residues. Unmatched junction bases numbered 7, after V lost 4 bases and J lost 7 bases. CDR3 protein: CAISAGTGVGQPQHF. The DNA for the CDR3 is TGTGCCATCAGTGCGGGGACAGGGGTCGGACAGCCCCAGCATTTT.

This clonotype was recorded many times. The chain uses TRBV7-2 and TRBJ1-5; possibly TRBD1 for D (6 bases). The CDR3 has 13 amino acids. Germline V gene data show CDR1 as SGHTA and CDR2 as FQGNSA. Trimming pared 8 bases from V and 2 bases from J, leaving 10 bases between. The CDR3 sequence: CASAYRGNQPQHF. The CDR3 DNA sequence: TGTGCCAGCGCATACAGGGGCAATCAGCCCCAGCATTTT.

This clonotype was observed many times. V and J are TRBV29-1 and TRBJ1-2; D is unclear. The CDR3 spans 10 residues. Germline V lookup: CDR1 SQVTM, CDR2 ANQGSEA. Trimming stripped 5 bases from V and 8 bases from J, with 9 bases between. The CDR3, as DNA: TGCAGCGTTAGTCAAACGGGCTACACCTTC. Encoded protein: CSVSQTGYTF. Full variable domain (remainder filled in from reference TRBV29-1 and TRBJ1-2): SAVISQKPSRDICQRGTSLTIQCQVDSQVTMMFWYRQQPGQSLTLIATANQGSEATYESGFVIDKFPISRPNLTFSTLTVSNMSPEDSSIYLCSVSQTGYTFGSGTRLTVV.

This clonotype has a handful of counts. The rearrangement joins TRBV7-8 to TRBJ2-5; D possibly corresponds to TRBD1 (5 bases). This CDR3 has 16 amino acids. The germline V and J ends were trimmed by 5 bases and 0 bases, with 16 bases remaining between them. The germline gives CDR1 SGHVS, CDR2 FQNEAQ. CDR3 DNA sequence: TGTGCCAGCAGCATCCGACAGCCCTTTTACCAAGAGACCCAGTACTTC. Translated, it gives CASSIRQPFYQETQYF. Together with reference TRBV7-8 and TRBJ2-5, the CDR3 gives the full variable domain: GAGVSQSPRYKVAKRGQDVALRCDPISGHVSLFWYQQALGQGPEFLTYFQNEAQLDKSGLPSDRFFAERPEGSVSTLKIQRTQQEDSAVYLCASSIRQPFYQETQYFGPGTRLLVL.

This clonotype was seen repeatedly, ten times or more. The chain links TRBV7-2 to TRBJ2-7; 7 bases align to TRBD1. Germline trimming cut 2 bases from V and 4 bases from J; bases unmatched to any gene: 8. Germline V gives CDR1 SGHTA, CDR2 FQGNSA. The CDR3 is 15 amino acids. CDR3 bases: TGTGCCAGCAGCTTAAACAGGGGATTTACGTACGAGCAGTACTTC. This sequence encodes CASSLNRGFTYEQYF.

V usage is TRBV6-5 and J usage is TRBJ1-2, with TRBD1 as a possible D gene (6 bases). Looked up from germline, CDR1 is MNHEY and CDR2 is SVGAGI. The length of the CDR3 is 12 residues. V was trimmed by 8 bases and J by 7 bases, leaving 14 bases between them. The CDR3 bases are TGTGCCAGCTTCACAGGGCGCAGTGGCTACACCTTC. Translating it yields CASFTGRSGYTF.

This clonotype was observed once. This chain connects TRBV9 to TRBJ2-7; 15 positions match TRBD2. Germline V CDR1 and CDR2: SGDLS, YYNGEE. The J segment lost 6 bases and the V segment lost 0 bases, leaving 4 bases of the junction unmatched. CDR3 length equals 16 residues. In DNA, the CDR3 is TGTGCCAGCAGCGTAGAATCGGGACTAGCGGGAGGCGAGCAGTACTTC. The encoded protein is CASSVESGLAGGEQYF.

The sample holds many counts of this clonotype. CDR3 coding DNA: TGTGCCAGCAGTTTCCTCGGTAGGAGGGGCGACTATGGCTACACCTTC. This codes for CASSFLGRRGDYGYTF. The chain combines TRBV6-5 with TRBJ1-2; weak D call: TRBD1 (5 bases). V shed 4 bases and J shed 3 bases, with 18 bases lying between them. This CDR3 has 16 residues. Germline CDR1 and CDR2: MNHEY and SVGAGI.

The chain combines TRBV7-9 with TRBJ1-1; D is unresolved. Germline CDR1 is SEHNR and CDR2 is FQNEAQ (reference sequence). This CDR3 comprises 11 residues. The germline V and J ends were trimmed by 8 bases and 14 bases, with 18 bases remaining between them. CDR3 residues: CASQEGAGAFF. The CDR3 coding sequence is TGTGCCAGCCAAGAGGGAGCGGGAGCCTTCTTT.

This clonotype has more than one count but fewer than ten. The rearrangement uses TRBV24-1 and TRBJ2-3; D might be TRBD1 (5 bases). The CDR3 has 16 residues. Trimming left V 5 bases short and J 1 base short, with 15 bases between. Germline CDR1 KGHDR, CDR2 SFDVKD. CDR3: CATSGIRPRGTDTQYF. In nucleotides, the CDR3 is TGTGCCACCAGTGGCATCCGGCCCAGGGGCACAGATACGCAGTATTTT.